These T cell receptor beta chains were read from a single sample in a study of T cells after yellow fever vaccination. In TCRdb, the 5' RACE reads were re-called with MiXCR into one record per CDR3 protein. The repertoire holds over 100,000 distinct CDR3 sequences, more than 7.5% seen once, with 25% in the top ten. The source was CD8+ T cells sorted from PBMCs, collected 45 days after the yellow fever booster vaccination. The source is a young man who received the YFV17D yellow fever vaccine. Both conserved end residues are trimmed from each CDR3.

V	J	CDR3
TRBV15	TRBJ2-7	ATSTLLAGGSEQY
TRBV29-1	TRBJ2-1	SVGQHNEQF
TRBV28	TRBJ2-1	ASSGTSGSYNEQF
TRBV28	TRBJ2-2	AISSGRGTGELF
TRBV7-7	TRBJ2-5	ASSLLRGQETQY
TRBV20-1	TRBJ2-7	SARALTSGSYEQY
TRBV7-2	TRBJ2-5	ASSPLTGQDQETQY
TRBV5-4	TRBJ2-5	ASSLARQVT
TRBV11-2	TRBJ2-3	ASSPSTGTDTQY
TRBV5-5	TRBJ2-7	ASGIAGGPFPYEQY
TRBV6-5	TRBJ1-1	ASSYSTGANTEAF
TRBV4-3	TRBJ1-2	ASSQDLSNYGYT
TRBV4-3	TRBJ2-7	ASSQDPVAGGPYEQY
TRBV27	TRBJ2-3	ASSLKWDRGSGTDTQY
TRBV12-3/TRBV12-4	TRBJ1-4	ASRARRHLNEKLF
TRBV9	TRBJ2-7	ASTAGGSWSYEQY
TRBV3-1	TRBJ1-4	ASSQYSAQEKLF
TRBV28	TRBJ2-3	ASGFGAYTGTTDTQY
TRBV5-6	TRBJ1-1	ASSPDRRGDREAF
TRBV15	TRBJ2-2	ATSSPGLLGELF
TRBV4-1	TRBJ2-7	ASSQVGTGLYEQY
TRBV12-3/TRBV12-4	TRBJ2-7	ASSSAGLLYEQY